This TCR beta chain was obtained from a study of blood T cell repertoires in COVID-19. Study-wide context: Collection of acute and convalescent COVID-19 samples took place in the United States, Italy and Spain. The cDNA or gDNA used as material had been derived from T cells, B-cell-depleted T cells, or PBMCs.

This CDR3 spans 15 amino acids. V was clipped by 4 bases and J by 4 bases; unmatched bases: 7. In germline, CDR1 is MNHEY, CDR2 SMNVEV (reference sequence). Study processing details: Reference gene primer amplification gave estimated nucleated cell counts. Method: immunoSEQ multiplex PCR; TCRdb's copy keeps in-frame clones and lacks some. V, J and clone size reflect that table, while D and trimming were determined from the DNA. Of over 70,000 clones in the sample, approximately 88% were seen once. This chain uses TRBV27 with TRBJ1-3, with 7 bases fitting TRBD1. Material for sequencing was peripheral blood. The clonotype originates from a man of 80 years or more with acute or convalescent COVID-19. As DNA, the CDR3 is TGTGCCAGCAGTTCGGAGGGGGCAGGAGGAAACACCATATATTTT. The encoded protein is CASSSEGAGGNTIYF.